One and the same sample provided the 20 T cell receptor beta chains below, sequenced in a study of monozygotic twins with cystic fibrosis (dated by TCRdb to 2020 to 2023). Library creation used the immunoSEQ multiplex PCR assay. TCRdb provides this immuneACCESS table in a form limited to in-frame rearrangements. Some clones are lacking; in checked studies, under half of them reflect an unresolved V gene, and why the rest are absent is not known. The sample table records some 8,900 clones; 98% to 99% of these occur just once. The ten largest account for about 0.25% of the sample. Sample: blood. These TCRs come from a girl aged 2 to 9 with cystic fibrosis.

This chain uses TRBV5-4 with TRBJ1-1; D is undetermined. The CDR3 sequence is 13 residues long. Germline CDR1 is SGHNT and CDR2 is YYREEE (reference sequence). Trimming removed 4 bases at V and 4 bases at J, with 11 bases between. CDR3 amino acids: CASSTDDSTEAFF. CDR3 coding DNA: TGTGCCAGCAGCACGGACGACTCCACTGAAGCTTTCTTT.

The chain joins TRBV25-1 to TRBJ1-1; TRBD1 aligns across 8 bases. Germline CDR1 is MGHDK and CDR2 is SYGVNS. The CDR3 totals 13 residues. The J segment lost 10 bases and the V segment lost 5 bases, leaving 9 bases of the junction unmatched. The CDR3 DNA is TGTGCCAGCAGTACTCTCGGGACAGGTCCAGCTTTCTTT. This sequence encodes CASSTLGTGPAFF.

The chain recombines TRBV11-3 with TRBJ2-3; unclear D gene. Trimming took 3 bases from V and 3 from J, leaving 4 bases between them. Germline assignment: CDR1 SGHNT and CDR2 YENEEA. This CDR3 comprises 12 residues. CDR3 DNA: TGTGCCAGCAGCTTTCGTACAGATACGCAGTATTTT. Translated: CASSFRTDTQYF.

The chain carries TRBV27 and TRBJ2-3; D is tentatively TRBD1 or TRBD2 (5 bases each). The CDR3 extends over 16 amino acids. V gave up 3 bases and J gave up 2 bases, with 15 bases separating them. Germline V gene sequence: CDR1 MNHEY, CDR2 SMNVEV (reference sequence). The chain's CDR3 is CASSFDGDLYTDTQYF. The CDR3 DNA is TGTGCCAGCAGTTTTGACGGGGACCTGTACACAGATACGCAGTATTTT.

This sequence joins TRBV4-1 and TRBJ2-3; D gene uncertain. V was clipped by 1 base and J by 3 bases, with 11 bases between them. CDR1 and CDR2 from the germline V gene are MGHRA and YSYEKL. The CDR3 totals 15 residues. The CDR3 coding sequence is TGCGCCAGCAGCCAAGCTCTGAGGCGTACAGATACGCAGTATTTT. Its protein product is CASSQALRRTDTQYF.

This chain joins TRBV19 and TRBJ1-1; D ambiguous. V shed 3 bases and J shed 5 bases, with 13 bases lying between them. There are 14 residues in the CDR3. CDR1 and CDR2 (germline): LNHDA, SQIVND (reference sequence). CDR3 region: CASSMLVGGTEAFF. The CDR3 coding sequence is TGTGCCAGTAGTATGTTGGTAGGAGGGACTGAAGCTTTCTTT.

The chain couples TRBV6-1 to TRBJ1-5; D is undetermined. CDR3 length: 13 amino acids. Trimming stripped 3 bases from V and 4 bases from J, with 7 bases between. Germline CDR1 reads MNHNS; CDR2 reads SASEGT. In nucleotides, the CDR3 is TGTGCCAGCAGTGACCACCCTAATCAGCCCCAGCATTTT. Residues: CASSDHPNQPQHF.

This chain joins TRBV10-3 and TRBJ2-1; D may correspond to TRBD1 or TRBD2 (5 bases each). From germline, CDR1 is ENHRY and CDR2 SYGVKD. The V end was cut by 2 bases, the J end by 7 bases, with 18 bases between. The CDR3 loop spans 16 amino acids. CDR3 sequence: CAISERGGWGKNEQFF. The CDR3 DNA reads TGTGCCATCAGTGAGAGGGGCGGGTGGGGGAAGAATGAGCAGTTCTTC.

The V call is TRBV19, the J call TRBJ2-7, with D perhaps matching TRBD2 (5 bases). The germline CDR1 and CDR2 sequences are LNHDA and SQIVND (reference sequence). The CDR3 sequence is 13 residues long. Deletions cut 5 bases from V and 4 bases from J, with 12 bases between. The CDR3, as DNA: TGTGCCAGTAGTGTCGGGATGGGGTACGAGCAGTACTTC. It is translated as CASSVGMGYEQYF.

The V and J genes are TRBV9 and TRBJ2-7, with D tentatively TRBD1 or TRBD2 (5 bases each). Germline CDR1 SGDLS, CDR2 YYNGEE. The CDR3 spans 15 residues. Between the trimmed V and J ends, which lost 0 bases and 4 bases, there was a span of 14 bases. The CDR3 nucleotides are TGTGCCAGCAGCGTAGGTTGGGACGGGAAATACGAGCAGTACTTC. This gives the protein CASSVGWDGKYEQYF.

This clone was recorded once. The V and J genes are TRBV7-2 and TRBJ1-1; tentative D call: TRBD1 (5 bases). In germline, CDR1 is SGHTA, CDR2 FQGNSA. CDR3 length equals 14 residues. Trimming stripped 6 bases from V and 7 bases from J, with 18 bases between. The CDR3 DNA reads as TGTGCCAGCAGACAATGGGGGGAGAATGGTGAAGCTTTCTTT. Translating it yields CASRQWGENGEAFF.

V and J are TRBV7-2 and TRBJ1-2, with D uncertain. CDR1 is SGHTA, CDR2 FQGNSA, per germline. The germline V and J ends were trimmed by 5 bases and 2 bases, with 12 bases remaining between them. This CDR3 spans 14 amino acids. The CDR3 sequence is CASSAGLANYGYTF. Here the CDR3 DNA reads TGTGCCAGCAGCGCTGGACTGGCGAACTATGGCTACACCTTC. Variable domain in full (rest from reference TRBV7-2 and TRBJ1-2): GAGVSQSPSNKVTEKGKDVELRCDPISGHTALYWYRQSLGQGLEFLIYFQGNSAPDKSGLPSDRFSAERTGGSVSTLTIQRTQQEDSAVYLCASSAGLANYGYTFGSGTRLTVV.

The rearrangement joins TRBV11-2 to TRBJ2-3, with 11 nucleotides matching TRBD2. Per the germline V gene, CDR1 is SGHAT and CDR2 is FQNNGV. Trimming cost V 1 base and J 3 bases; bases outside gene matches: 6. This CDR3 is built from 17 residues. The CDR3 DNA follows: TGTGCCAGCAGCTTAGTCCCGGGACTAGCGGAAACAGATACGCAGTATTTT. This encodes CASSLVPGLAETDTQYF. The full variable domain, completed using reference TRBV11-2 and TRBJ2-3, is EAGVAQSPRYKIIEKRQSVAFWCNPISGHATLYWYQQILGQGPKLLIQFQNNGVVDDSQLPKDRFSAERLKGVDSTLKIQPAKLEDSAVYLCASSLVPGLAETDTQYFGPGTRLTVL.

V usage is TRBV2 and J usage is TRBJ1-1; D is uncertain. Trimming stripped 11 bases from V and 0 bases from J, with 7 bases between. CDR1 is SNHLY, CDR2 FYNNEI, per germline. This CDR3 comprises 11 residues. The CDR3 loop reads CAGLLNTEAFF. CDR3 DNA sequence: TGTGCCGGACTACTGAACACTGAAGCTTTCTTT.

The chain employs TRBV28 and TRBJ2-2; a weak D match, TRBD2 (6 bases). V was pared by 4 bases and J by 7 bases, with 19 bases between. The germline V gene has CDR1 MDHEN and CDR2 SYDVKM. The CDR3 loop spans 16 amino acids. CDR3 DNA: TGTGCCAGCAGTTCCTTCATGTCAGGGCGGGGCGGGGAGCTGTTTTTT. Protein product: CASSSFMSGRGGELFF.

The chain is built from TRBV4-3 and TRBJ1-2, with TRBD1 matching over 11 bases. The CDR3 extends over 16 amino acids. The J segment lost 7 bases and the V segment lost 1 base, leaving 8 bases of the junction unmatched. Germline V lookup: CDR1 LGHNA, CDR2 YSLEER. CDR3 in amino acids: CASSQAFRTGGRGYTF. The CDR3 coding sequence is TGCGCCAGCAGCCAAGCTTTCAGGACAGGGGGCCGTGGCTACACCTTC.

V is TRBV5-4 and J is TRBJ1-1; the match to TRBD1 covers 8 bases. Germline V gives CDR1 SGHNT, CDR2 YYREEE (reference sequence). The CDR3 loop spans 14 amino acids. The V gene end was trimmed by 2 bases and the J gene end by 2 bases; junction bases not matched to a gene: 2. In DNA form, the CDR3 reads TGTGCCAGCAGCTTCCCAGGGGGCAACACTGAAGCTTTCTTT. Protein product: CASSFPGGNTEAFF.

V gene TRBV27 combines with J gene TRBJ2-7, with D tentatively TRBD1 (6 bases). V dropped 3 bases and J dropped 2 bases, with 14 bases sitting between them. Germline CDR1 and CDR2: MNHEY and SMNVEV (reference sequence). CDR3 length: 15 amino acids. The CDR3: CASSLGAPATYEQYF. CDR3 bases: TGTGCCAGCAGTTTGGGGGCCCCAGCTACCTACGAGCAGTACTTC.

With regard to this clone: A junction boundary mismatches the germline segment, possibly from a read error. The gene calls are TRBV29-1 and TRBJ1-2, with 7 bases aligning to TRBD1. Germline CDR1 reads SQVTM; CDR2 reads ANQGSEA. The CDR3 totals 12 residues. The CDR3 region is CSVEEPDREHTF. In DNA form, the CDR3 reads TGCAGCGTCGAAGAACCCGACAGGGAGCACACCTTC.

This chain links TRBV7-2 with TRBJ1-2, with 9 nucleotides matching TRBD1. The CDR3 extends over 13 amino acids. J lost 7 bases, V lost 5 bases, and 5 bases had no gene match. Germline CDR1 and CDR2: SGHTA and FQGNSA. The CDR3 sequence: CASSQRQGVGYTF. The CDR3 coding sequence is TGTGCCAGCAGCCAACGACAGGGGGTTGGCTACACCTTC.